Listed below are T cell receptor beta chains from one sample, sequenced in a study of early T cells in non-severe SARS-CoV-2 infection. TCRdb re-called the 5' RACE reads with MiXCR, one entry per CDR3 protein. The sample includes roughly 67,000 distinct CDR3 sequences, more than 9% of them seen just once. The specimen was whole blood. These receptors were collected from an adult who was a healthcare worker with PCR-confirmed SARS-CoV-2 infection or an uninfected control (not recorded which). The CDR3 runs from the conserved cysteine through the conserved F or W. Each record gives: clone size, V gene, D gene, J gene, CDR3 DNA, CDR3 protein. The D gene is left open where the match is weak. Only some rows state a clone size, as once, few, many or a class for expanded clones.

size: once
V: TRBV25-1
D: -
J: TRBJ2-3
DNA: TGTGCCAGCAGTGGGGGGCAGTTTTCAGATACGCAGTATTTT
CDR3: CASSGGQFSDTQYF

size: many
V: TRBV5-1
D: -
J: TRBJ2-3
DNA: TGCGCCAGCAGCTCTGGGAGTTCTAGCACAGATACGCAGTATTTT
CDR3: CASSSGSSSTDTQYF

size: -
V: TRBV30
D: -
J: TRBJ2-7
DNA: TGTGCCTGGAGTATGCAGGCGACCTACGAGCAGTACTTC
CDR3: CAWSMQATYEQYF

size: few
V: TRBV29-1
D: -
J: TRBJ1-4
DNA: TGCAGCGCCGTATGGACTAATGAAAAACTGTTTTTT
CDR3: CSAVWTNEKLFF

size: -
V: TRBV2
D: TRBD2
J: TRBJ2-3
DNA: TGTGCCAGCTGGGGCGGGGGGAAGAGCACAGATACGCAGTATTTT
CDR3: CASWGGGKSTDTQYF

size: many
V: TRBV2
D: -
J: TRBJ2-4
DNA: TGTGCCAGCAGTGAATCAGGGCTGGGGAAAAACATTCAGTACTTC
CDR3: CASSESGLGKNIQYF

size: few
V: TRBV7-9
D: -
J: TRBJ1-1
DNA: TGTGCCAGCAGCTTGGCCAGGAACACTGAAGCTTTCTTT
CDR3: CASSLARNTEAFF

size: -
V: TRBV12-3/TRBV12-4
D: -
J: TRBJ2-1
DNA: TGTGCCAGCAGTTTAGGGATTGAGCAGTTCTTC
CDR3: CASSLGIEQFF

size: few
V: TRBV30
D: -
J: TRBJ2-3
DNA: TGTGCCTGGAGTGTAAGGGCAGGGGGCACAGATACGCAGTATTTT
CDR3: CAWSVRAGGTDTQYF

size: many
V: TRBV12-3/TRBV12-4
D: -
J: TRBJ2-1
DNA: TGTGCCAGCAGTGGGACGATGGGGTCCGGGCAGTTCTTC
CDR3: CASSGTMGSGQFF

size: many
V: TRBV29-1
D: -
J: TRBJ1-1
DNA: TGCAGCGTTCAAAGATTCGTCGGCACTGAAGCTTTCTTT
CDR3: CSVQRFVGTEAFF

size: many
V: TRBV3-1
D: TRBD2
J: TRBJ2-7
DNA: TGTGCCAGCAGCCCGAATCTAGCGGGGGGTTCCTACGAGCAGTACTTC
CDR3: CASSPNLAGGSYEQYF

size: many
V: TRBV30
D: -
J: TRBJ1-4
DNA: TGTGCCTGGGGTACGAGTGAAAAACTGTTTTTT
CDR3: CAWGTSEKLFF

size: -
V: TRBV5-1
D: -
J: TRBJ2-1
DNA: TGCGCCAGCACACTCAGGGCCGAGCGTAGCGATGAGCAGTTCTTC
CDR3: CASTLRAERSDEQFF

size: few
V: TRBV7-2
D: -
J: TRBJ1-3
DNA: TGTGCCAGCAGCTGGGACACGCGCTCTGGAAACACCATATATTTT
CDR3: CASSWDTRSGNTIYF

size: many
V: TRBV12-3/TRBV12-4
D: TRBD1
J: TRBJ1-1
DNA: TGTGCCAGCACCCCGTCAGGGGGCATCTCCGAAGCTTTCTTT
CDR3: CASTPSGGISEAFF

size: many
V: TRBV11-2
D: TRBD1
J: TRBJ2-7
DNA: TGTGCCAGCAGCGTAGCGGACAGGGCCTACGAGCAGTACTTC
CDR3: CASSVADRAYEQYF

size: few
V: TRBV3-1
D: -
J: TRBJ1-2
DNA: TGTGCCAGCAGCCTCTCGGGGTTCCGGAGGGGCTACACCTTC
CDR3: CASSLSGFRRGYTF

size: many
V: TRBV6-2/TRBV6-3
D: -
J: TRBJ2-1
DNA: TGTGCCAGCAGTTACATCGGGGGTCGAGTTCCCAGCTTC
CDR3: CASSYIGGRVPSF

size: -
V: TRBV7-9
D: -
J: TRBJ1-1
DNA: TGTGCCAGCAGTTTCCCCTCCGGGACCATGAACACTGAAGCTTTCTTT
CDR3: CASSFPSGTMNTEAFF

size: -
V: TRBV24-1
D: -
J: TRBJ2-2
DNA: TGTGCCACCAGCGTCACTCGGGACACCGGGGAGCTGTTTTTT
CDR3: CATSVTRDTGELFF

size: many
V: TRBV12-3/TRBV12-4
D: TRBD1
J: TRBJ2-7
DNA: TGTGCCAGCAGTACACCTCGGGACAGAACCTACGAGCAGTACTTC
CDR3: CASSTPRDRTYEQYF

size: -
V: TRBV7-2
D: -
J: TRBJ2-7
DNA: TGTGCCAGCAGCTTAGAGGCAGGGCCCTACGAGCAGTACTTC
CDR3: CASSLEAGPYEQYF

size: -
V: TRBV19
D: -
J: TRBJ2-6
DNA: TGTGCCAGTAGGACGGACGTATTTTCTGGGGCCAACGTCCTGACTTTC
CDR3: CASRTDVFSGANVLTF

size: few
V: TRBV5-3
D: TRBD2
J: TRBJ2-7
DNA: TGTGCCAGATACCCTAGCGGGGGGTTTCACGAGCAGTACTTC
CDR3: CARYPSGGFHEQYF

size: many
V: TRBV11-2
D: -
J: TRBJ2-5
DNA: TGTGCCAGCAGCTTAGTGGGCAGCTTCCAAGAGACCCAGTACTTC
CDR3: CASSLVGSFQETQYF

size: many
V: TRBV11-2
D: -
J: TRBJ2-2
DNA: TGTGCCAGCAGCTCGGACTCCTCGGGGTTCGGGGAGCTGTTTTTT
CDR3: CASSSDSSGFGELFF

size: -
V: TRBV18
D: -
J: TRBJ2-7
DNA: TGTGCCAGCTCACGACTGGAGGTTCCCTACGAGCAGTACTTC
CDR3: CASSRLEVPYEQYF

size: many
V: TRBV6-6
D: TRBD2
J: TRBJ2-1
DNA: TGTGCCAGCAGCCCTAGCGGGGGCTCCGGCAATGAGCAGTTCTTC
CDR3: CASSPSGGSGNEQFF

size: -
V: TRBV7-6
D: -
J: TRBJ2-2
DNA: TGTGCCAGCACCAAGAGGGTGAACGGGGAGCTGTTTTTT
CDR3: CASTKRVNGELFF